The clone carrying this TCR beta chain was detected only once. This sample is drawn from a study of shared clonotypes between healthy human individuals. Study-level background: Donor ages ranged 18 to 49 years: a couple of women, a few men.

The CDR3 totals 14 residues. The germline V gene has CDR1 KGHSH and CDR2 LQKENI. The V gene end was trimmed by 3 bases and the J gene end by 2 bases; junction bases not matched to a gene: 4. Data came from immunoSEQ multiplex PCR; TCRdb stores just in-frame clones and leaves some out. The sample has about 1 million clones, 60% to 80% seen once. This chain connects TRBV18 to TRBJ2-7, with 7 bases fitting TRBD1. This TCR came from a young man in good health. Sample: memory CD4+ T cells sorted from blood. The subset was: CD45RA-negative fraction. CDR3 sequence reads: CASSPTGIPYEQYF. DNA for the CDR3: TGTGCCAGCTCACCGACAGGGATCCCCTACGAGCAGTACTTC.